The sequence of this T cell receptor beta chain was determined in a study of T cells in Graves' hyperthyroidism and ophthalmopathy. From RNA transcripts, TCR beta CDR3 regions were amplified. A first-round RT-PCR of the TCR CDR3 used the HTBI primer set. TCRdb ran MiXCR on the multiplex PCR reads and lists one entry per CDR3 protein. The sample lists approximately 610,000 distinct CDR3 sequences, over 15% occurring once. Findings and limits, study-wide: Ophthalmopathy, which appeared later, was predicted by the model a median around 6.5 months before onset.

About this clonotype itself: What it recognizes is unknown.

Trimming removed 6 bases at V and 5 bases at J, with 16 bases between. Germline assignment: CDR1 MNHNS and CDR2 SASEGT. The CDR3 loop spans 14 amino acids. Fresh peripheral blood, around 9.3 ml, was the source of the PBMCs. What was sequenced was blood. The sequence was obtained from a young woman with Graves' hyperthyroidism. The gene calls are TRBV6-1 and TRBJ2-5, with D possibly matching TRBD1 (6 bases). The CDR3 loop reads CASSRDTRAETQYF. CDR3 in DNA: TGTGCCAGCAGCCGGGACACTAGGGCGGAGACCCAGTACTTC.